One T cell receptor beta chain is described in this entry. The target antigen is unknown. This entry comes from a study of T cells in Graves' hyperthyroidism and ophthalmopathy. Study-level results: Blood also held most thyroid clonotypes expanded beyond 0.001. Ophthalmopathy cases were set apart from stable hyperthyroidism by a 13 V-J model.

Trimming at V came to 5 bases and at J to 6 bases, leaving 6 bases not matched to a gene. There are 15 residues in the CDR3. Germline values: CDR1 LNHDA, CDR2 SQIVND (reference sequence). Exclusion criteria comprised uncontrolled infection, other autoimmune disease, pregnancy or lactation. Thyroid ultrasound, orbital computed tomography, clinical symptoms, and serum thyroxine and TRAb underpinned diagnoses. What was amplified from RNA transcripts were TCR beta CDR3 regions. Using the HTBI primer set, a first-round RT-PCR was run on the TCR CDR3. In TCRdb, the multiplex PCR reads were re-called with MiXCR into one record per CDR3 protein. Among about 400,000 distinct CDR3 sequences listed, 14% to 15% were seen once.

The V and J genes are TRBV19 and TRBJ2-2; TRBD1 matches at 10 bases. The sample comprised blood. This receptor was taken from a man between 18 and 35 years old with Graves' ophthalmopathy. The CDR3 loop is CASSAGQGMSGELFF. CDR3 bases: TGTGCCAGTAGTGCGGGACAGGGGATGTCCGGGGAGCTGTTTTTT. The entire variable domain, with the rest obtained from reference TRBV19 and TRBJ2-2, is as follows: DGGITQSPKYLFRKEGQNVTLSCEQNLNHDAMYWYRQDPGQGLRLIYYSQIVNDFQKGDIAEGYSVSREKKESFPLTVTSAQKNPTAFYLCASSAGQGMSGELFFGEGSRLTVL.